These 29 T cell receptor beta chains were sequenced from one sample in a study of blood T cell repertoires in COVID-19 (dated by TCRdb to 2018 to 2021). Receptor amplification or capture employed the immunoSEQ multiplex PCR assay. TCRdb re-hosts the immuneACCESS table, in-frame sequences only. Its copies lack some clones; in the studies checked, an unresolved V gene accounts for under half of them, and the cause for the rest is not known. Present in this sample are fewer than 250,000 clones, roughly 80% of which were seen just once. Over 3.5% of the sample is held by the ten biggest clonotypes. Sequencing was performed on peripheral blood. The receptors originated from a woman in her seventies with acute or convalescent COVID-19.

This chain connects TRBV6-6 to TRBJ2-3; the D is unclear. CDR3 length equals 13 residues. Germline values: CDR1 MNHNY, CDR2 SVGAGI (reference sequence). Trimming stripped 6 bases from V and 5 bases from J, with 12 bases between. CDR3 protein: CASSSAVGDTQYF. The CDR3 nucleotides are TGTGCCAGCAGCTCCGCGGTCGGAGATACGCAGTATTTT.

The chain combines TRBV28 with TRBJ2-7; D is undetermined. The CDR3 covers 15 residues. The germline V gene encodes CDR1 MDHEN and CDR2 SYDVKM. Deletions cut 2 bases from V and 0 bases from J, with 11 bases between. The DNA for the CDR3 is TGTGCCAGCAGTTTACCCGGAGCAAGCTCCTACGAGCAGTACTTC. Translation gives CASSLPGASSYEQYF.

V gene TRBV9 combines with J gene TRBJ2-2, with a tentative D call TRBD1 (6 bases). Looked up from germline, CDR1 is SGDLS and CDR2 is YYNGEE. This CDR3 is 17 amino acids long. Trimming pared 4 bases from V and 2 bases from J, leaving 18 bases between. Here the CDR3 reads CASSPPSPGENTGELFF. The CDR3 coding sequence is TGTGCCAGCAGCCCACCTTCGCCAGGGGAAAACACCGGGGAGCTGTTTTTT.

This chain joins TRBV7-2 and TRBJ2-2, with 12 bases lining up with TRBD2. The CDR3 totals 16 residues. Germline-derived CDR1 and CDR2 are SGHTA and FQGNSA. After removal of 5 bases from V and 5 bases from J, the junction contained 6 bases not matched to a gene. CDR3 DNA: TGTGCCAGCAGCCCGCGACTAGCGGGGGAGACCGGGGAGCTGTTTTTT. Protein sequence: CASSPRLAGETGELFF.

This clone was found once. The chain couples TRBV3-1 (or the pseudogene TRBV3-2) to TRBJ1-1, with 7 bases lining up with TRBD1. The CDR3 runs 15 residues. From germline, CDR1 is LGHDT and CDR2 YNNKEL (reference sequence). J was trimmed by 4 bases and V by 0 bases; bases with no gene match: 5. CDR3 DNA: TGTGCCAGCAGCCAAGAGCCACAGGGGCGCACTGAAGCTTTCTTT. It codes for CASSQEPQGRTEAFF.

CDR3 protein: CASSLERGEPNEKLFF. The CDR3 coding sequence is TGTGCCAGCAGCTTGGAGCGGGGGGAGCCCAATGAAAAACTGTTTTTT. V and J are TRBV5-8 and TRBJ1-4; weak D call: TRBD1 (5 bases). Germline assignment: CDR1 SGHTS and CDR2 YDEGEE. The length of the CDR3 is 16 residues. Between the trimmed V and J ends, which lost 0 bases and 5 bases, there was a span of 14 bases.

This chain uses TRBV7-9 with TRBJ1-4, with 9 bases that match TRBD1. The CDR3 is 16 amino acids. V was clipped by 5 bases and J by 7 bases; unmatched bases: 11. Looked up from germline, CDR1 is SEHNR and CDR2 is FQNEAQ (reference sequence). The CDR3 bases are TGTGCCAGCAGCCTCCCCACAGGGGGCCAGGCTGAAAAACTGTTTTTT. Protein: CASSLPTGGQAEKLFF.

CDR3 protein: CASSRSGDTEAFF. In DNA, the CDR3 is TGTGCCAGCAGCAGGTCAGGGGACACTGAAGCTTTCTTT. The chain has TRBV6-5 and TRBJ1-1; tentative D call: TRBD1 (6 bases). V was clipped by 6 bases and J by 3 bases, with 11 bases between them. Germline CDR1 reads MNHEY; CDR2 reads SVGAGI. The CDR3 spans 13 residues.

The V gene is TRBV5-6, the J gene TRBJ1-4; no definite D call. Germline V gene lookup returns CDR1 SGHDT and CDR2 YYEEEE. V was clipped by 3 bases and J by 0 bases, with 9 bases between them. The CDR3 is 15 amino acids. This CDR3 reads CASSSVMATNEKLFF. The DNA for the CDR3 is TGTGCCAGCAGCTCGGTGATGGCAACTAATGAAAAACTGTTTTTT.

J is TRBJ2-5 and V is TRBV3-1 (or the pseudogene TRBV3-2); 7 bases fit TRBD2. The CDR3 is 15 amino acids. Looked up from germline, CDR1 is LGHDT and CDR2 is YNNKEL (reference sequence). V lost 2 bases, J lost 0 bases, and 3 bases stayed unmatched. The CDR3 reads CASSQPGGYQETQYF. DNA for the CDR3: TGTGCCAGCAGCCAACCGGGGGGTTACCAAGAGACCCAGTACTTC.

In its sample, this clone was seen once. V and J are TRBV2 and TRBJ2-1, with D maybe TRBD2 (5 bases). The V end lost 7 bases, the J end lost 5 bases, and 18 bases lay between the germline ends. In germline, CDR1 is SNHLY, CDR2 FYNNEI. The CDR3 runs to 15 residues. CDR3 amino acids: CASTLASGINNEQFF. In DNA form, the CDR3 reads TGTGCCAGCACCCTGGCGAGCGGCATTAACAATGAGCAGTTCTTC.

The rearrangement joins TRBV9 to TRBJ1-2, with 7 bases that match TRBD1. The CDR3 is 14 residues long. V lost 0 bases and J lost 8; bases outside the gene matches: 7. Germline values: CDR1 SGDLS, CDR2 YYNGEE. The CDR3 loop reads CASSVGPGTVGYTF. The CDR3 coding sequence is TGTGCCAGCAGCGTAGGACCAGGGACAGTGGGCTACACCTTC.

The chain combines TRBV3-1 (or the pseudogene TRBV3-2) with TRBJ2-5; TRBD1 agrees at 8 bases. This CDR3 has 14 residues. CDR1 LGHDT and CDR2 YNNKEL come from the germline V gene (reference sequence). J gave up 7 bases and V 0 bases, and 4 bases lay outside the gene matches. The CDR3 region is CASSQEVQGGTQYF. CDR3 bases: TGTGCCAGCAGCCAAGAGGTACAGGGGGGGACCCAGTACTTC.

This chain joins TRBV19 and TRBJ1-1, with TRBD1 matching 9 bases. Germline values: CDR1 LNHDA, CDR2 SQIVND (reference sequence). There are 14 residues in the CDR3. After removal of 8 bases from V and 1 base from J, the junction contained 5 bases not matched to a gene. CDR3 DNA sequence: TGTGCCAGTTACCGGGACAGGGCGAACACTGAAGCTTTCTTT. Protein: CASYRDRANTEAFF.

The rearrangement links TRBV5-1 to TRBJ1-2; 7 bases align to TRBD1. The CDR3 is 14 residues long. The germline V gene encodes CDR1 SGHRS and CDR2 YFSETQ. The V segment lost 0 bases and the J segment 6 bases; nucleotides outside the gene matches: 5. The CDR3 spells CASSLDRGIHGYTF. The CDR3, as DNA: TGCGCCAGCAGCTTGGACAGGGGAATTCATGGCTACACCTTC.

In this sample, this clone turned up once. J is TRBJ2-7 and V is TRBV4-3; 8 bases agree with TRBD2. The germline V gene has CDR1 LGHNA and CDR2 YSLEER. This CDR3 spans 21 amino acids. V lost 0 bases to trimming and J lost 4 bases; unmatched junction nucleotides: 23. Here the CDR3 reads CASSQDLGGRWAGGKGYEQYF. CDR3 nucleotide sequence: TGCGCCAGCAGCCAAGATCTCGGCGGACGGTGGGCGGGGGGCAAAGGTTACGAGCAGTACTTC.

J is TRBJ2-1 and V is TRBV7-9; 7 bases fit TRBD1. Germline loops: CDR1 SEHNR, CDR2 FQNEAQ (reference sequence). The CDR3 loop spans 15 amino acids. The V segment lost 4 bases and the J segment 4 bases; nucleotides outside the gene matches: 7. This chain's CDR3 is CASSSRDRIYNEQFF. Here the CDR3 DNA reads TGTGCCAGCAGCTCTCGGGACAGAATTTACAATGAGCAGTTCTTC.

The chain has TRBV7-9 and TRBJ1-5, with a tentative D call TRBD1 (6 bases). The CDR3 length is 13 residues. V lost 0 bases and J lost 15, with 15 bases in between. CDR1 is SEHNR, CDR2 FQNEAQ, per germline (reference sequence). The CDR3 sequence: CASSLASDSHPHF. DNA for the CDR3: TGTGCCAGCAGCTTAGCGTCGGACAGCCACCCGCATTTT. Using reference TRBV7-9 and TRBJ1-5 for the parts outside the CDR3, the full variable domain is DTGVSQNPRHKITKRGQNVTFRCDPISEHNRLYWYRQTLGQGPEFLTYFQNEAQLEKSRLLSDRFSAERPKGSFSTLEIQRTEQGDSAMYLCASSLASDSHPHFGDGTRLSIL.

In DNA, the CDR3 is TGTGCCAGCAGCCAACTTACCGGGACAGGGACCTACGAGCAGTACTTC. Translated, it gives CASSQLTGTGTYEQYF. The rearrangement uses TRBV4-2 and TRBJ2-7; 9 bases map to TRBD1. Trimming took 2 bases from V and 2 from J; bases not matched to a gene: 7. Germline assignment: CDR1 LGHNA and CDR2 YNFKEQ. CDR3 size: 16 residues.

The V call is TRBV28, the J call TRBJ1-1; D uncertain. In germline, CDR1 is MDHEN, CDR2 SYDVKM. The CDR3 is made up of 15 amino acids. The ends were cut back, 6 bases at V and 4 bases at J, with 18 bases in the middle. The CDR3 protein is CASSPRTGSTTEAFF. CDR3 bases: TGTGCCAGCAGCCCGCGAACGGGGAGTACCACTGAAGCTTTCTTT.

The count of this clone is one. Here the CDR3 DNA reads TGCGCCAGCAGCTTTAGCGGTTCCTACGAGCAGTACTTC. Amino acid sequence: CASSFSGSYEQYF. The rearrangement joins TRBV5-1 to TRBJ2-7, with D possibly being TRBD2 (6 bases). This CDR3 comprises 13 residues. V was trimmed by 2 bases and J by 1 base, leaving 7 bases between them. From germline, CDR1 is SGHRS and CDR2 YFSETQ. Drawing the rest from reference TRBV5-1 and TRBJ2-7, the complete variable domain is KAGVTQTPRYLIKTRGQQVTLSCSPISGHRSVSWYQQTPGQGLQFLFEYFSETQRNKGNFPGRFSGRQFSNSRSEMNVSTLELGDSALYLCASSFSGSYEQYFGPGTRLTVT.

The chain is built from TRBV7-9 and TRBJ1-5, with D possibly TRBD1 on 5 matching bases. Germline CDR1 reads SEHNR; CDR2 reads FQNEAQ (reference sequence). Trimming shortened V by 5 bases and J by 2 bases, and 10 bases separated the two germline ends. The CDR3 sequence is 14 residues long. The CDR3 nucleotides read TGTGCCAGCAGCCCGGGGGGGGGCAATCAGCCCCAGCATTTT. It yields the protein CASSPGGGNQPQHF.

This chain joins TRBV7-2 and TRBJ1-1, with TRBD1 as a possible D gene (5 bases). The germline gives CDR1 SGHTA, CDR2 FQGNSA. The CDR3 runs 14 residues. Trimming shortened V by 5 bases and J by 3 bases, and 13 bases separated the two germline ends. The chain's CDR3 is CASSLDRTYTEAFF. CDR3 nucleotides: TGTGCCAGCAGCCTCGACAGAACCTACACTGAAGCTTTCTTT.

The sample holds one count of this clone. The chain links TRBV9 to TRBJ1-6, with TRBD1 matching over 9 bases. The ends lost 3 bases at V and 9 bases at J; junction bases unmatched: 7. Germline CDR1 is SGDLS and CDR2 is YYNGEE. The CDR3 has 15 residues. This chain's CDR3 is CASSAEGTGTSPLHF. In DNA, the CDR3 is TGTGCCAGCAGCGCCGAGGGGACAGGGACTTCACCCCTCCACTTT.

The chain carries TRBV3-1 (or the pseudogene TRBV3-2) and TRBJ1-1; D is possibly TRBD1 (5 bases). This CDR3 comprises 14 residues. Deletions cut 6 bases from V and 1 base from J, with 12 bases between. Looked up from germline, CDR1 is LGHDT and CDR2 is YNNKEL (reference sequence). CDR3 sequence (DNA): TGTGCCAGCAGTCAACTTCAGGGGAACACTGAAGCTTTCTTT. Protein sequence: CASSQLQGNTEAFF.

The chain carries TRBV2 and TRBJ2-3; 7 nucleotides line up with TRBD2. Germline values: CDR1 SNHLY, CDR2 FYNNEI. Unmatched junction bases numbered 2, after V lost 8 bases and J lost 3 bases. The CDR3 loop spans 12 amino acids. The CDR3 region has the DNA TGTGCCAGCCAGCGGGAAACAGATACGCAGTATTTT. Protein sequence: CASQRETDTQYF.

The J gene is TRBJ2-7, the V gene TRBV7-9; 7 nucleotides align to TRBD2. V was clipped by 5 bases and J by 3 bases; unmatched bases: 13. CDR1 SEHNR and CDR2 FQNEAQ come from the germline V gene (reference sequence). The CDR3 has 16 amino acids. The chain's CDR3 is CASSPTLDWGGYEQYF. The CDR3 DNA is TGTGCCAGCAGCCCCACCCTCGATTGGGGGGGCTACGAGCAGTACTTC.

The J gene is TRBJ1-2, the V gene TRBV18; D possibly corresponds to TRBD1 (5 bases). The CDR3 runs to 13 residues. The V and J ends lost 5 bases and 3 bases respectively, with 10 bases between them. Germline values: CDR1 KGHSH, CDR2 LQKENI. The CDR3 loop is CASSKGLDYGYTF. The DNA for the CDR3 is TGTGCCAGCTCAAAGGGGTTGGACTATGGCTACACCTTC.

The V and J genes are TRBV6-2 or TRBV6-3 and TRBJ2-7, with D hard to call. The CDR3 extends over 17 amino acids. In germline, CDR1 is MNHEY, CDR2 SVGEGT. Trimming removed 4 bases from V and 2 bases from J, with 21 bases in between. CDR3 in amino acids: CASSSPRTSPQPYEQYF. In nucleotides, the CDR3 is TGTGCCAGCAGTTCCCCTAGAACGTCCCCCCAGCCCTACGAGCAGTACTTC.